This TCR beta chain was found in a study of beta chain features in type 1 diabetes. The CDR3 totals 15 residues. V lost 4 bases to trimming and J lost 2 bases, with 15 bases between them. CDR1 is SQVTM, CDR2 ANQGSEA, per germline. About this clone: Antigen unknown.

The whole isolated RNA underwent reverse transcription, so sequencing captured expressed TCRB transcripts. TCRdb keeps only in-frame clones here, not all; method: immunoSEQ multiplex PCR. There are 400,000 to 600,000 clones in the sample; approximately 31% occur only once, and more than 0.055% lies in the top ten. Study-level points and caveats: With patients and controls alike, PCR might favor shorter templates to an equal degree.

The TCR sequence derives from a man younger than 35 in good health. The specimen sequenced was naive CD4+ T cells from blood. The chain uses TRBV29-1 and TRBJ1-3; D may be TRBD1 (6 bases). The CDR3 is CSVGETGGPGNTIYF. CDR3 DNA: TGCAGCGTTGGGGAGACAGGCGGCCCTGGAAACACCATATATTTT.